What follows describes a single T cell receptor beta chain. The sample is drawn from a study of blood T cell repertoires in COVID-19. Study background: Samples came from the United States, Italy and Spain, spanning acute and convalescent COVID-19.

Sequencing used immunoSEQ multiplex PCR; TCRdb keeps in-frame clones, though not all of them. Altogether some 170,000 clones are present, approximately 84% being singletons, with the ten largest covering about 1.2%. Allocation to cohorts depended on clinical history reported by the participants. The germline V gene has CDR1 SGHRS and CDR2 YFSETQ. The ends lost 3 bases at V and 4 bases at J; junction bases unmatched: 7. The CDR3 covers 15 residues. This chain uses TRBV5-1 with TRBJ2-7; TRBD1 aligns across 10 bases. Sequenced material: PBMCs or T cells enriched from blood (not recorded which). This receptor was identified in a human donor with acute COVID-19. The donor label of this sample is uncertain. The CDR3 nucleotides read TGCGCCAGCAGCTCGACGACAGGGGGCATGTACGAGCAGTACTTC. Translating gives CASSSTTGGMYEQYF.